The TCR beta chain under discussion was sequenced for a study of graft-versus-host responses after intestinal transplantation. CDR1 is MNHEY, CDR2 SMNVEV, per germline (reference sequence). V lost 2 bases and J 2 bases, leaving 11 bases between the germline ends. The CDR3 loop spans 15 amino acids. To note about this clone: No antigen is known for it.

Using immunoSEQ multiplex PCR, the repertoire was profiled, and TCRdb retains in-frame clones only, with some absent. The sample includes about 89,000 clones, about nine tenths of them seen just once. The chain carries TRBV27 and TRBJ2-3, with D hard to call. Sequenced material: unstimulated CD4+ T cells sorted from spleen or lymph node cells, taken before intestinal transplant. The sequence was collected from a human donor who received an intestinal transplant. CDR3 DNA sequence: TGTGCCAGCAGTTTAGGGGTACTCGCCACAGATACGCAGTATTTT. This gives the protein CASSLGVLATDTQYF.